These T cell receptor beta chains were read from a single sample in a study of CD8 T cells in Susac syndrome. TCRdb re-derived calls from the immunoSEQ multiplex PCR reads in MiXCR, one entry per CDR3 protein. The sample lists approximately 140,000 distinct CDR3 sequences; approximately 96% were seen once. Sequenced: CD4+ T cells from PBMCs. The receptor source for this set is a human donor with multiple sclerosis. The CDR3 runs from the conserved cysteine through the conserved F or W. The D gene is left open where the match is weak. Expanded clones are given a class, and other clones once, few, many or no size at all.

cdr3_aa cdr3_nt v_call clone_size j_call d_call
CASRSTGDNEQFF TGCGCCAGCAGATCGACAGGGGACAATGAGCAGTTCTTC TRBV4-1 NA TRBJ2-1 TRBD1
CASSPGQGWANVLTF TGTGCCAGCAGTCCCGGACAGGGCTGGGCCAACGTCCTGACTTTC TRBV28 NA TRBJ2-6 TRBD1
CASSETGTGELFF TGCGCCAGCAGTGAGACGGGAACCGGGGAGCTGTTTTTT TRBV10-2 NA TRBJ2-2 NA
CASSSGQGGSGANVLTF TGTGCCAGCAGTTCGGGACAGGGGGGCTCTGGGGCCAACGTCCTGACTTTC TRBV6-5 NA TRBJ2-6 TRBD1
CASSETTSGTWGTQYF TGTGCCAGCAGTGAAACGACTAGCGGGACATGGGGGACCCAGTACTTC TRBV2 NA TRBJ2-5 TRBD2
CATSRTGGTEAFF TGTGCCACCAGCAGAACAGGGGGCACTGAAGCTTTCTTT TRBV15 NA TRBJ1-1 TRBD1
CASSVSGQGASPLHF TGTGCCAGCAGCGTCTCGGGACAGGGGGCCTCACCCCTCCACTTT TRBV9 NA TRBJ1-6 TRBD1
CASSQGAETEAFF TGCGCCAGCAGCCAAGGGGCAGAGACTGAAGCTTTCTTT TRBV4-1 NA TRBJ1-1 NA
CASSYFSGTKTAYEQYF TGTGCCAGCAGTTACTTCTCCGGGACTAAGACGGCCTACGAGCAGTACTTC TRBV6-5 NA TRBJ2-7 TRBD2
CSGRTSGGETQYF TGCAGCGGACGGACTAGCGGGGGGGAGACCCAGTACTTC TRBV29-1 once TRBJ2-5 TRBD2
CASSSLSGAYYGYTF TGTGCCAGCAGTTCCCTAAGTGGGGCCTACTATGGCTACACCTTC TRBV28 once TRBJ1-2 NA
CAWSYRGEPLHF TGTGCCTGGAGTTACAGGGGAGAACCCCTCCACTTT TRBV30 NA TRBJ1-6 TRBD1
CASSSGLAPIGYNEQFF TGTGCCAGCAGCTCGGGACTAGCCCCGATTGGGTACAATGAGCAGTTCTTC TRBV9 NA TRBJ2-1 TRBD2
CASSFLGQGYGYTF TGTGCCAGCAGTTTCTTGGGACAGGGCTATGGCTACACCTTC TRBV12-3/TRBV12-4 NA TRBJ1-2 TRBD1
CASSPTRTGGTEAFF TGTGCCAGCAGTCCGACGAGGACAGGGGGCACTGAAGCTTTCTTT TRBV27 NA TRBJ1-1 TRBD1
CASSRLVSEQYF TGTGCCAGCAGCAGACTAGTATCCGAGCAGTACTTC TRBV28 NA TRBJ2-7 NA
CASSVANDRGLRGVQYF TGTGCCAGCAGCGTAGCTAACGACAGGGGCCTCCGGGGGGTCCAGTACTTC TRBV9 NA TRBJ2-5 NA
CASSVGRVGPEQFF TGTGCCAGCAGCGTAGGGAGGGTGGGGCCCGAGCAGTTCTTC TRBV9 once TRBJ2-1 NA